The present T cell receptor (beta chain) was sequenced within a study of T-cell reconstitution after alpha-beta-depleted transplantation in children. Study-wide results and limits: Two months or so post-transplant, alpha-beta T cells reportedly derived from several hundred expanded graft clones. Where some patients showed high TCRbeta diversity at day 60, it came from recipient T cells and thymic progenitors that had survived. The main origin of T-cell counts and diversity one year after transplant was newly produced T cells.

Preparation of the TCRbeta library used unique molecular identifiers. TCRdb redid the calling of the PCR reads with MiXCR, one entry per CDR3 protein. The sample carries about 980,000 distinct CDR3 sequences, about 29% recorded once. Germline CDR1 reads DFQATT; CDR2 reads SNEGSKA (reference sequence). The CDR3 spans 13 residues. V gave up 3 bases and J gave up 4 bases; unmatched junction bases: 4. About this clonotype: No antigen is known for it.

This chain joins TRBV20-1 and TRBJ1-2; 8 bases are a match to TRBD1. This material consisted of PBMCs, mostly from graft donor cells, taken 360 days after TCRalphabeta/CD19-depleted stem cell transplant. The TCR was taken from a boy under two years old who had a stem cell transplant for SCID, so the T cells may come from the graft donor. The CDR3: CSARTGVPYGYTF. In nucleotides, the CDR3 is TGCAGTGCTAGGACAGGGGTGCCCTATGGCTACACCTTC.